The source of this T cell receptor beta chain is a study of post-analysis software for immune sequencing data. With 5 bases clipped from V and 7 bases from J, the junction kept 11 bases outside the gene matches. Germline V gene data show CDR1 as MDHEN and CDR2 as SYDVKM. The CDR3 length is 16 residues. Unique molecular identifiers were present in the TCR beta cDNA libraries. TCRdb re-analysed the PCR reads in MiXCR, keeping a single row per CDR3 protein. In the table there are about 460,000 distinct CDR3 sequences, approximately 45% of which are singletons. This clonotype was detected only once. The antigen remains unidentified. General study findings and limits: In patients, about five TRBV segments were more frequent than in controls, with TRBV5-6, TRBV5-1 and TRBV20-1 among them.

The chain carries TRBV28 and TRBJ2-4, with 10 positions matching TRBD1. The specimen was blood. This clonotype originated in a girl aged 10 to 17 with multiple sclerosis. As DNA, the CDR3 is TGTGCCAGCAGTCCACCGACAGGGGGCTTTTATAACATTCAGTACTTC. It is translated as CASSPPTGGFYNIQYF.